This T cell receptor (beta chain) emerged from a study of blood T cell repertoires in COVID-19. Study summary: Sources were T cells, B-cell-depleted T cells, or PBMCs; the material itself was cDNA or gDNA.

Assay used: immunoSEQ multiplex PCR; TCRdb lists only in-frame clones, some missing. The repertoire holds around 270,000 clones, with about 88% as singletons. The CDR3 runs 15 residues. J was trimmed by 7 bases and V by 5 bases; bases with no gene match: 8. Looked up from germline, CDR1 is LGHNA and CDR2 is YSLEER. The clonotype comes from a man aged 30 to 45 with active or convalescent COVID-19. This rearrangement joins TRBV4-3 to TRBJ1-4, with 9 bases aligning to TRBD1. Specimen: peripheral blood. CDR3 residues: CASSVPGTGSEKLFF. In DNA, the CDR3 is TGCGCCAGCAGCGTCCCCGGGACAGGGAGTGAAAAACTGTTTTTT.